The 21 T cell receptor beta chains given below trace back to one sample, sequenced in a study of blood T cell repertoires in COVID-19. Libraries were prepared by immunoSEQ multiplex PCR; TCRdb keeps only in-frame clonotypes and omits some of them. The table has 150,000 to 200,000 clones, roughly 86% seen once; the top ten hold 7.5% to 8%. Source material: peripheral blood. The receptors were gathered from a man between 35 and 55 years old who had recovered from COVID-19.

This clone was detected a few times. The J gene is TRBJ2-2, the V gene TRBV15, with TRBD2 as a possible D gene (5 bases). The length of the CDR3 is 15 residues. Germline values: CDR1 LNHNV, CDR2 YYDKDF (reference sequence). V was cut by 3 bases and J by 5 bases, with 13 bases left in between. CDR3 amino acids: CATSRERGWTGELFF. The CDR3 nucleotides read TGTGCCACCAGCAGGGAACGGGGATGGACCGGGGAGCTGTTTTTT.

This clone was detected once. The gene calls are TRBV11-3 and TRBJ1-1; D ambiguous. Germline assignment: CDR1 SGHNT and CDR2 YENEEA. V dropped 1 base and J dropped 2 bases, with 11 bases sitting between them. CDR3 length: 15 residues. The CDR3 bases are TGTGCCAGCAGCTTAGGGTTAGGGAGAAACACTGAAGCTTTCTTT. Its protein is CASSLGLGRNTEAFF.

This chain joins TRBV4-2 and TRBJ1-1; 7 bases align to TRBD1. This CDR3 comprises 13 residues. Trimming removed 0 bases from V and 7 bases from J; junction bases left unmatched: 2. CDR1 LGHNA and CDR2 YNFKEQ come from the germline V gene. In DNA, the CDR3 is TGTGCCAGCAGCCAAGACCGGACAGGTGAAGCTTTCTTT. Its protein is CASSQDRTGEAFF.

V is TRBV7-9 and J is TRBJ2-7; 7 bases are shared with TRBD2. V was clipped by 6 bases and J by 2 bases; unmatched bases: 7. Germline CDR1 reads SEHNR; CDR2 reads FQNEAQ (reference sequence). The CDR3 runs 14 residues. The CDR3 bases are TGTGCCAGCAGGGGGGGAGGGAATGCCTACGAGCAGTACTTC. As protein: CASRGGGNAYEQYF.

A single count supports this clone. This chain links TRBV5-4 with TRBJ2-1; 9 nucleotides line up with TRBD2. CDR1 is SGHNT, CDR2 YYREEE, per germline (reference sequence). V dropped 0 bases and J dropped 6; count of bases not matched to a gene: 7. The CDR3 is 16 residues long. The CDR3 DNA reads TGTGCCAGCAGCTTGGGTGCGACTAGCGGTCCCAATGAGCAGTTCTTC. Translating gives CASSLGATSGPNEQFF.

The chain couples TRBV7-2 to TRBJ1-1, with D maybe TRBD1 (6 bases). Germline V gene sequence: CDR1 SGHTA, CDR2 FQGNSA. With 1 base removed from V and 5 bases from J, the gap between germline ends came to 11 bases. CDR3 size: 14 residues. The CDR3 nucleotides are TGTGCCAGCAGCTTAGGACACCAGGGGACTGAAGCTTTCTTT. This codes for CASSLGHQGTEAFF.

This chain joins TRBV10-2 and TRBJ2-2; D perhaps matches TRBD2 (6 bases). The CDR3 is made up of 14 amino acids. Per germline, CDR1 WSHSY and CDR2 SAAADI. Deletions cut 6 bases from V and 1 base from J, with 9 bases between. The CDR3 DNA follows: TGCGCCAGCAGCGACGGGGGGAACACCGGGGAGCTGTTTTTT. Residues: CASSDGGNTGELFF.

V usage is TRBV27 and J usage is TRBJ2-1, with a possible D match to TRBD2 (6 bases). Germline CDR1 is MNHEY and CDR2 is SMNVEV (reference sequence). CDR3 length: 15 amino acids. With 2 bases removed from V and 5 bases from J, the gap between germline ends came to 13 bases. This chain's CDR3 is CASSLGGVGHNEQFF. CDR3 DNA sequence: TGTGCCAGCAGTTTAGGCGGGGTCGGACACAATGAGCAGTTCTTC.

The rearrangement links TRBV6-5 to TRBJ2-1; D possibly corresponds to TRBD1 (5 bases). CDR1 and CDR2 from the germline V gene are MNHEY and SVGAGI. The CDR3 consists of 13 residues. Between the trimmed V and J ends, which lost 2 bases and 9 bases, there was a span of 11 bases. CDR3 sequence (DNA): TGTGCCAGCAGTTACAGGGGCCCCAGTGAGCAGTTCTTC. Encoded protein: CASSYRGPSEQFF.

This clone was detected only once. The genes are TRBV27 and TRBJ2-1; weak D call: TRBD1 (6 bases). V was pared by 6 bases and J by 4 bases, with 10 bases between. Germline CDR1 and CDR2: MNHEY and SMNVEV (reference sequence). The CDR3 runs to 13 residues. CDR3 amino acids: CASRETGYNEQFF. CDR3 in DNA: TGTGCCAGCAGGGAGACAGGTTACAATGAGCAGTTCTTC.

V usage is TRBV6-4 and J usage is TRBJ2-1; the match to TRBD2 covers 16 bases. J lost 0 bases, V lost 3 bases, and 5 bases had no gene match. The CDR3 is 19 residues long. Germline CDR1 is MRHNA and CDR2 is SNTAGT. CDR3 protein: CASSDSGLAGGSSYNEQFF. The DNA of the CDR3 is TGTGCCAGCAGTGATTCGGGACTAGCGGGAGGGTCCTCCTACAATGAGCAGTTCTTC.

The rearrangement links TRBV15 to TRBJ2-7; TRBD1 matches 11 bases. The CDR3 sequence is 13 residues long. Germline V gene data show CDR1 as LNHNV and CDR2 as YYDKDF (reference sequence). V lost 8 bases, J lost 4 bases, and 4 bases stayed unmatched. The CDR3 spells CATGQGARYEQYF. The DNA for the CDR3 is TGTGCCACCGGACAGGGGGCGCGTTACGAGCAGTACTTC.

Only one count was recorded for this clone. The gene calls are TRBV5-5 and TRBJ1-1, with a possible D match to TRBD1 (6 bases). The CDR3 contains 15 residues. The V end was cut by 0 bases, the J end by 0 bases, with 9 bases between. From germline, CDR1 is SGHKS and CDR2 YYEKEE (reference sequence). The CDR3 reads CASSLGRTVNTEAFF. The CDR3 nucleotides are TGTGCCAGCAGCTTGGGCCGGACAGTGAACACTGAAGCTTTCTTT.

The rearrangement links TRBV28 to TRBJ1-2; D may be TRBD1 (5 bases). The CDR3 has 14 amino acids. Trimming left V 4 bases short and J 3 bases short, with 12 bases between. Germline CDR1 is MDHEN and CDR2 is SYDVKM. The DNA for the CDR3 is TGTGCCAGCAGTTCAGAACGGGGGTACTATGGCTACACCTTC. Amino acids: CASSSERGYYGYTF.

This chain links TRBV4-2 with TRBJ1-6, with a weak D call TRBD1 (5 bases). Trimming stripped 3 bases from V and 11 bases from J, with 5 bases between. This CDR3 spans 11 amino acids. The germline V gene encodes CDR1 LGHNA and CDR2 YNFKEQ. In DNA form, the CDR3 reads TGTGCCAGCAGCCAGGGGCCACCCCTCCACTTT. As protein: CASSQGPPLHF.

This sequence joins TRBV7-2 and TRBJ2-2, with 14 positions matching TRBD2. Germline V gene sequence: CDR1 SGHTA, CDR2 FQGNSA. V dropped 4 bases and J dropped 2; count of bases not matched to a gene: 6. The CDR3 is 18 amino acids. In DNA form, the CDR3 reads TGTGCCAGCAGCTCGAGCGGACTAGCGGGAGGAAACACCGGGGAGCTGTTTTTT. Translated, it gives CASSSSGLAGGNTGELFF.

This CDR3 is CAWKVGGNTEAFF. The CDR3 region has the DNA TGTGCCTGGAAAGTAGGAGGAAACACTGAAGCTTTCTTT. The rearrangement links TRBV30 to TRBJ1-1; D unresolved. CDR1 is GTSNPN and CDR2 is SVGIG in the germline V gene (reference sequence). Between the trimmed V and J ends, which lost 4 bases and 2 bases, there was a span of 11 bases. The CDR3 runs 13 residues.

This sequence joins TRBV6-2 or TRBV6-3 and TRBJ1-5, with TRBD1 identical over 9 bases. Per germline, CDR1 MNHEY and CDR2 SVGEGT. Germline trimming cut 5 bases from V and 9 bases from J; bases unmatched to any gene: 8. This CDR3 comprises 14 residues. CDR3 bases: TGTGCCAGCAGTCCCCTGACAGGGGGTTTGCCCCAGCATTTT. Protein sequence: CASSPLTGGLPQHF.

The J gene is TRBJ2-3, the V gene TRBV30, with D hard to call. This CDR3 has 12 amino acids. CDR1 GTSNPN and CDR2 SVGIG come from the germline V gene (reference sequence). Trimming shortened V by 0 bases and J by 6 bases, and 7 bases separated the two germline ends. The CDR3 DNA reads as TGTGCCTGGAGTGTATCCCCGGATACGCAGTATTTT. This gives the protein CAWSVSPDTQYF.

This clone was observed a few times. The rearrangement uses TRBV3-1 (or the pseudogene TRBV3-2) and TRBJ2-5; 9 bases match TRBD1. The CDR3 sequence is 12 residues long. Looked up from germline, CDR1 is LGHDT and CDR2 is YNNKEL (reference sequence). Unmatched junction bases numbered 4, after V lost 5 bases and J lost 9 bases. The CDR3 DNA is TGTGCCAGCAGCTCCGGGACAGGGCCCCAGTACTTC. Amino acid sequence: CASSSGTGPQYF.

The V gene is TRBV28, the J gene TRBJ1-2; 8 bases are a match to TRBD1. The CDR3 has 14 residues. From germline, CDR1 is MDHEN and CDR2 SYDVKM. Trimming took 9 bases from V and 4 from J; bases not matched to a gene: 10. The CDR3 DNA is TGTGCCAGTCGGACAGGGCGATCCTTCTATGGCTACACCTTC. Translated, it gives CASRTGRSFYGYTF.